This T cell receptor beta chain comes out of a study of cytomegalovirus exposure and HLA in healthy donors. Looking at the study overall: Unique TCRs from HLA-typed donors, about 85 million of them, were held in an early data release.

General study findings and limits: It was only CMV serostatus that was available as immune exposure information. In a later analysis, parvovirus B19, influenza, CMV and Epstein-Barr virus appeared linked to several top co-occurrence clusters. Donors belonging to an Asian-associated ancestry cluster reportedly showed fewer N-insertions in productive TCRs than the approximately 690-donor mean, according to what a later analysis found.

Primers included in the PCR were 60 Vbeta and 13 Jbeta primers. Assay used: immunoSEQ multiplex PCR; TCRdb lists only in-frame clones, some missing. The table lists 90,000 to 120,000 clones, around 80% of them singletons. Of note for this clone: Its antigen is as yet unknown.

V trimming: 2 bases; J trimming: 7 bases; junction bases outside the gene matches: 7. This CDR3 is 15 amino acids long. The germline V gene encodes CDR1 MNHEY and CDR2 SVGAGI. This clonotype was obtained from a female donor in good health and CMV-seropositive. This sequence joins TRBV6-5 and TRBJ1-3; TRBD1 matches 8 bases. Sequencing was done on a sample of PBMCs. CDR3 DNA: TGTGCCAGCAGTTACACCGGACAGGGAGGGAACACCATATATTTT. Residues: CASSYTGQGGNTIYF.